This T cell receptor (beta chain) was retrieved from a study of quantifying T cell responses using KT2 cells (dated by TCRdb to 2016 to 2017). Some background on the complete study: RNA was DNase-treated and reverse transcribed with TCR alpha and beta constant-region primers, mostly using SuperScript III. The efficiency of the T4 ligation step under optimum conditions was estimated to be above 8%. To avoid over-amplification, PCR2 was carried out as a SYBR Green qPCR and halted once a predetermined fluorescence threshold was reached.

Library preparation was by UMI-ligation and nested PCR. A single-stranded oligonucleotide carrying the Illumina SP2 sequence and a UMI was ligated to the cDNA 3' end using T4 RNA ligase 1. PCR1 was run for approximately 4 cycles (98 degrees C for 15 s, 69 degrees C for 30 s, 72 degrees C for 40 s), and an equimolar mix of RC1.1 and RC1.2, covering TRBC1 and TRBC2, was used as the beta primer. From PCR2 onward, TCR alpha and beta chains were processed separately, and sample indices and Illumina adaptors were added. Placed after an 8-base spacer, the UMI was made up of 12 random nucleotides arranged as two hexamers with a spacer between them. Sequencing was done on an Illumina MiSeq using v2 2x251 paired-end chemistry, usually with some twelve samples per run. PhiX DNA at roughly 4.5-7.5% was added to each sequencing library to increase diversity. In the original analysis: bcl2fastq converted raw reads to FASTQ, and Demultiplexor demultiplexed the reads by dual indices. V and J genes were assigned by Decombinator through tag matching, with a single base-pair mismatch being allowed. UMIs were used by Collapsinator to correct both sequencing errors and frequency errors caused by PCR heterogeneity. CDR3Translator turned Decombinator identifiers into nucleotide sequence, translated that sequence into amino acids, and pulled out the CDR3 based on C- and N-terminal motifs. A cluster of KT2 sequences sharing one unique molecular identifier was counted as one distinct KT2 TCR. The public reads were run again by TCRdb, first through fastp at Q25 and then through MiXCR, and only productive beta chains were kept. Rows matching on CDR3 protein sequence are summarized as one entry with the most common DNA and genes. The V and J calls and clone size are TCRdb's, not the authors'. A total of 25,000 to 35,000 distinct CDR3 sequences appear in this sample, 10% of them only once. More than 9.5% of the sample goes to the ten largest clones.

Broader findings and caveats from the paper: Over several orders of magnitude, the number of KT2 alpha and beta sequences rose linearly with the number of KT2 cells put in. No side-by-side comparison between this pipeline and other TCR sequencing techniques was included in the study. At very high KT2 spike-in numbers, detection of KT2 sequences reached saturation. KT2 sequences were detected down to the lowest spike-in tested, about one KT2 cell per 100,000 PBMC.

To test the sensitivity and accuracy of the pipeline, known numbers of KT2, a T cell clone whose TCR had already been sequenced, were spiked into unfractionated PBMC. A range of KT2-to-PBMC ratios was produced by mixing KT2 cells with a fixed number of PBMC. Notes on this clonotype: It lacks a known antigen. No base qualities exist here, and no much larger clone lies one base off it.

This receptor was taken from a human donor. What was sequenced was PBMCs spiked with cells of the T cell clone KT2.

The CDR3 in this case is CASSSLTGYEQFF. The DNA reads as follows: TGTGCCAGCAGCTCTTTAACAGGGTATGAGCAGTTCTTC. Recombination joined TRBV11-2 with TRBJ2-1; TRBD1 might be the D gene, on 6 matching bases. V was cut back by 4 bases and J by 8 bases, leaving a gap of 12 bases between them. Based on the germline V gene, the CDR1 and CDR2 sequences are SGHAT and FQNNGV. The CDR3 goes from the cysteine to the phenylalanine over 13 residues. Only CDR3 DNA remains: 39 bases, in frame from the first base.